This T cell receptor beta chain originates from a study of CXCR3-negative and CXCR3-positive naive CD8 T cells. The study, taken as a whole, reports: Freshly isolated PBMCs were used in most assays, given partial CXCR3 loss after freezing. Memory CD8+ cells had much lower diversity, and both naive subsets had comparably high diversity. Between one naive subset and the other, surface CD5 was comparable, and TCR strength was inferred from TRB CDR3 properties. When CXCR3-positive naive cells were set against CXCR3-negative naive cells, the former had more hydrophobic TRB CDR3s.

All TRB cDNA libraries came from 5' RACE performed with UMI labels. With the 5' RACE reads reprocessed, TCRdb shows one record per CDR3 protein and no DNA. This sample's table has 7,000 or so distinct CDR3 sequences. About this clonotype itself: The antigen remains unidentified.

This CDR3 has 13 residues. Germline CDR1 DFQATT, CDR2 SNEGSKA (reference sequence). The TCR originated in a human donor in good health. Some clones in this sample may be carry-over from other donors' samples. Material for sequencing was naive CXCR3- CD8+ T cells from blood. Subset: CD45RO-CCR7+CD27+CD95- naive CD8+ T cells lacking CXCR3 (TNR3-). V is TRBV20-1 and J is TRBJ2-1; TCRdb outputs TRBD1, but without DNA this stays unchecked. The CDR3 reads CSARVKGVYEQFF.